Shown below are 4 T cell receptor beta chains from a single sample sequenced in a study of Graves' ophthalmopathy and Graves' hyperthyroidism. Beta-chain TCR CDR3 regions were amplified from RNA transcripts. In the first round, RT-PCR was carried out with HTBI primers, and a multiplex PCR formed the second round. TCRdb passed the multiplex PCR reads through MiXCR, listing each CDR3 protein once. The sample comprises 340,000 or so distinct CDR3 sequences, around a sixth of which are singletons, and more than 9% rests with the top ten. Sequencing input: peripheral blood. The receptors originated from an adult man with Graves' ophthalmopathy.

This clonotype was seen repeatedly, ten times or more. This rearrangement joins TRBV2 to TRBJ2-3; TRBD2 aligns across 11 bases. Germline CDR1 reads SNHLY; CDR2 reads FYNNEI. The length of the CDR3 is 13 residues. The junction had 9 bases not matched to a gene; V was cut back by 8 bases and J by 11 bases. The CDR3 bases are TGTGCCAGCGGAGGACTAGCGGGTAATAGGCAGTATTTT. Protein: CASGGLAGNRQYF. Looking up the rest from reference TRBV2 and TRBJ2-3 gives the full variable domain: EPEVTQTPSHQVTQMGQEVILRCVPISNHLYFYWYRQILGQKVEFLVSFYNNEISEKSEIFDDQFSVERPDGSNFTLKIRSTKLEDSAMYFCASGGLAGNRQYFGPGTRLTVL.

This clonotype was counted at least ten times. The chain links TRBV6-2 or TRBV6-3 to TRBJ1-1, with 7 bases aligning to TRBD1. The junction had 16 bases not matched to a gene; V was cut back by 0 bases and J by 6 bases. CDR3 size: 18 residues. Germline loops: CDR1 MNHEY, CDR2 SVGEGT. The CDR3 sequence is CASSYSLDLGTVRAEAFF. For the CDR3, the DNA is TGTGCCAGCAGTTACTCTCTGGACCTGGGGACAGTGCGCGCTGAAGCTTTCTTT.

The table lists this clonotype with many counts. The V and J genes are TRBV10-2 and TRBJ2-5; a weak D match, TRBD1 (6 bases). The CDR3 has 14 amino acids. Germline values: CDR1 WSHSY, CDR2 SAAADI. V lost 0 bases to trimming and J lost 3 bases, with 8 bases between them. The CDR3 sequence is CASSESNREETQYF. DNA of the CDR3: TGCGCCAGCAGTGAGTCTAACAGGGAAGAGACCCAGTACTTC.

This clonotype appeared many times. J is TRBJ2-7 and V is TRBV12-3 or TRBV12-4, with 12 bases matching TRBD2. With 3 bases clipped from V and 0 bases from J, the junction kept 3 bases outside the gene matches. The CDR3 sequence is 16 residues long. The CDR3, as DNA: TGTGCCAGCAGTTTCTTGACTAGCGGGAGCTCCTACGAGCAGTACTTC. Its protein product is CASSFLTSGSSYEQYF.